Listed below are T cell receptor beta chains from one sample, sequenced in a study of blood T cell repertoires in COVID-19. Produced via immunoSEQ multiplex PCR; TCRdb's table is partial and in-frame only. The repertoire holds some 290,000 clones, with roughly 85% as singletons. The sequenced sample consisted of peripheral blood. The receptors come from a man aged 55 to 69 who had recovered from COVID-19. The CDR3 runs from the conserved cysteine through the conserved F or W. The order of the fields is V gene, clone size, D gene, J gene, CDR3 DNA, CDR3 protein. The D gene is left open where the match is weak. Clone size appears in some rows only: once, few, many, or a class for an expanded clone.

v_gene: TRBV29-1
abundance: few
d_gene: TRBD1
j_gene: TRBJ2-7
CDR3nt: TGCAGCGGAGGGACAGGGGACGAGCAGTACTTC
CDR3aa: CSGGTGDEQYF

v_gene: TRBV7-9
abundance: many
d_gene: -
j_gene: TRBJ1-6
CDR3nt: TGTGCCAGCAGCTCGACCCAGGGTTCACCCCTCCACTTT
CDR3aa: CASSSTQGSPLHF

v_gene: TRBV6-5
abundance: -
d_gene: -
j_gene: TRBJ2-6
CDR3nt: TGTGCCAGCAGTTATGTCTACTCTGGGGCCAACGTCCTGACTTTC
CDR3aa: CASSYVYSGANVLTF

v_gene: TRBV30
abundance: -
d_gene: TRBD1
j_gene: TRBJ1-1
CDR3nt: TGTGCCTGGAGCCCCTCCGGACAGGGGCAAGAAGCTTTCTTT
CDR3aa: CAWSPSGQGQEAFF

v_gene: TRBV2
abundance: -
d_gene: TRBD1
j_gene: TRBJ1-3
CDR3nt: TGTGCCAGCCGTAGGGGACAGGAGAACTCTGGAAACACCATATATTTT
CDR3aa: CASRRGQENSGNTIYF

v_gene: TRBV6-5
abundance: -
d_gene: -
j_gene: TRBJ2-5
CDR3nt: TGTGCCAGCAGCTTCCGCGGTCGGATGGAGACCCAGTACTTC
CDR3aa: CASSFRGRMETQYF

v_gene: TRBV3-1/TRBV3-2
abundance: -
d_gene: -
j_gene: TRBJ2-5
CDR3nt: TGTGCCAGCAGCCAACAGCGTGTAGAGACCCAGTACTTC
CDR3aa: CASSQQRVETQYF

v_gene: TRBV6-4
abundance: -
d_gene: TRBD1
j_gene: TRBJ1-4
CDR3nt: TGTGCCAGCAGTGACCCGACAGGGGGAGCAGAAAAACTGTTTTTT
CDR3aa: CASSDPTGGAEKLFF

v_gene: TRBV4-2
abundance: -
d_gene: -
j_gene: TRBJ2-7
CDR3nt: TGTGCCAGCAGCCAAGGGCTGGCAGGGCCTATTTACGAGCAGTACTTC
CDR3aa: CASSQGLAGPIYEQYF

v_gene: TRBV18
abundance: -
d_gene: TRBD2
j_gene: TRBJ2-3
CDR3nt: TGTGCCAGCTCACCTACTAGCGGGAGACCAGATACGCAGTATTTT
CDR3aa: CASSPTSGRPDTQYF

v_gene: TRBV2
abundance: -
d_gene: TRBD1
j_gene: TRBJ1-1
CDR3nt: TGTGCCAGCAGTCGTGACAGGGACACTGAAGCTTTCTTT
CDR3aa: CASSRDRDTEAFF

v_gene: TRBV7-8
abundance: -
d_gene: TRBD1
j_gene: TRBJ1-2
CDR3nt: TGTGCCAGCAGCCCCCTCCGGACAGGGTATGGCTACACCTTC
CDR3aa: CASSPLRTGYGYTF

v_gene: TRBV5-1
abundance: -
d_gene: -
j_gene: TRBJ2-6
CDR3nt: TGCGCCAGCAGCTTGGAGATACAGGGAGCTGGGGCCAACGTCCTGACTTTC
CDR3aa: CASSLEIQGAGANVLTF

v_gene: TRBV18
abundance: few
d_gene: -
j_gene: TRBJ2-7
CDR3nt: TGTGCCAGCTCACCAAGGGGCCTCGAGGAGCAGTACTTC
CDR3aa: CASSPRGLEEQYF

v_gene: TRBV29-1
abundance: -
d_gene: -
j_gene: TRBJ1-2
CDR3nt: TGCAGCGTTGAATACCCAGCTAACTATGGCTACACCTTC
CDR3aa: CSVEYPANYGYTF

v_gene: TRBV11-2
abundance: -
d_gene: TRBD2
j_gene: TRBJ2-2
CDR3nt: TGTGCCAGCAGCTTAGAAGCGACTAGCGGGAGAGCCGGGGAGCTGTTTTTT
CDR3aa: CASSLEATSGRAGELFF

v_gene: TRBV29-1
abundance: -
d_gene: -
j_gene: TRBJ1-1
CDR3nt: TGCAGCGTTGTTCGGCAGGCAAACACTGAAGCTTTCTTT
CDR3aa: CSVVRQANTEAFF

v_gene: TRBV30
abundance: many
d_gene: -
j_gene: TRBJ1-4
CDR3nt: TGTGCCTCCAACAGAGCAACTAATGAAAAACTGTTTTTT
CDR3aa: CASNRATNEKLFF

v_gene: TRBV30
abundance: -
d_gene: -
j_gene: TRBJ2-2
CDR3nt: TGTGCCTGGAGGGGGACAACGAACACCGGGGAGCTGTTTTTT
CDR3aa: CAWRGTTNTGELFF

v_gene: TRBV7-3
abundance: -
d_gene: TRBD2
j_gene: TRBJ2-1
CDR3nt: TGTGCCAGCAGCTTTAGGGCGCCAGCGCGGGGGGCCAATGAGCAGTTCTTC
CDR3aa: CASSFRAPARGANEQFF

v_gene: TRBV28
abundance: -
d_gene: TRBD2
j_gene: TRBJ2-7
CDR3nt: TGTGCCAGCACCAATCTAGCGGGAGGGACCTACGAGCAGTACTTC
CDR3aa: CASTNLAGGTYEQYF

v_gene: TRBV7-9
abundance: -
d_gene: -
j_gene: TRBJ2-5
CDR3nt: TGTGCCAGCAGCGGACGGTCGGGGGGCGGGAGCGGTGAGACCCAGTACTTC
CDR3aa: CASSGRSGGGSGETQYF